This T cell receptor (beta chain) comes out of a study of OX40 agonist ivuxolimab in advanced cancers. Regarding the study as a whole: In general, CD8+ T cells held more expanded clones than CD4+ did, on average. Clonal expansion from baseline to week 6 occurred in both CD4+ and CD8+ T cells.

Germline-derived CDR1 and CDR2 are SQVTM and ANQGSEA. This CDR3 contains 14 residues. Trimming took off 4 bases at V and 10 bases at J, with 17 bases between the two ends. Clones were read by immunoSEQ multiplex PCR, and TCRdb kept only the in-frame ones, dropping some. This table holds about 130,000 clones, about 90% found once. On this clone: Its antigen remains unknown.

Enrollment shut out patients with autoimmune disease history or systemic immunosuppression. The material was CD4+ or CD8+ T cells sorted from blood, obtained in a trial of the OX40 agonist ivuxolimab. The rearrangement links TRBV29-1 to TRBJ1-6, with D possibly TRBD1 on 5 matching bases. The TCR comes from an adult with an advanced solid tumor such as melanoma, head and neck, liver or kidney cancer. In nucleotides, the CDR3 is TGCAGCGTTGCGGCGACAGCGGGAGGGTCACCCCTCCACTTT. Protein sequence: CSVAATAGGSPLHF. Filled out from reference TRBV29-1 and TRBJ1-6, the complete variable domain reads SAVISQKPSRDICQRGTSLTIQCQVDSQVTMMFWYRQQPGQSLTLIATANQGSEATYESGFVIDKFPISRPNLTFSTLTVSNMSPEDSSIYLCSVAATAGGSPLHFGNGTRLTVT.